The 15 T cell receptor beta chains below come from one sample, sequenced in a study of cytomegalovirus exposure and HLA in healthy donors. The PCR was carried out with 60 Vbeta primers and 13 Jbeta primers. Method: immunoSEQ multiplex PCR; TCRdb's copy keeps in-frame clones and lacks some. This table has under 200,000 clones, around 86% appearing once. The sequenced sample was PBMCs. The receptors derive from a man aged 40-55 years in good health and CMV-seropositive.

This clone was detected only a few times. V is TRBV4-3 and J is TRBJ2-5, with 10 nucleotides matching TRBD2. This CDR3 is built from 15 residues. Germline CDR1 is LGHNA and CDR2 is YSLEER. The V segment lost 4 bases and the J segment 5 bases; nucleotides outside the gene matches: 7. The DNA for the CDR3 is TGCGCCAGCAGCCTACAGCGGGGGGGCGGGGAGACCCAGTACTTC. This sequence encodes CASSLQRGGGETQYF.

The chain has TRBV6-6 and TRBJ2-7; the D gene is possibly TRBD2 (6 bases). Germline V gives CDR1 MNHNY, CDR2 SVGAGI (reference sequence). This CDR3 is 16 amino acids long. V was cut by 5 bases and J by 5 bases, with 22 bases left in between. In nucleotides, the CDR3 is TGTGCCAGCAGTGGGGGTCGAGGAGGGGTCAAAGACGAGCAGTACTTC. Translated, it gives CASSGGRGGVKDEQYF.

For this clone: The sample contains more than one DNA sequence encoding this CDR3. CDR3 nucleotide sequence: TGTGCCAGCAGTGAACCTCGCCTGGGGGCTATGGGCACTGAAGCTTTCTTT. Amino acid sequence: CASSEPRLGAMGTEAFF. The rearrangement joins TRBV6-1 to TRBJ1-1, with D maybe TRBD1 (6 bases). Germline V gene sequence: CDR1 MNHNS, CDR2 SASEGT. The V gene lost 2 bases and the J gene lost 4 bases, with 20 bases spanning the gap. There are 17 residues in the CDR3.

The CDR3 nucleotides read TGTGCCTGGAGTCTCGACCCTCGGGGGGGCTACACCTTC. Translation gives CAWSLDPRGGYTF. The chain uses TRBV30 and TRBJ1-2; tentatively, D is TRBD1 (5 bases). This CDR3 spans 13 amino acids. V shed 2 bases and J shed 8 bases, with 15 bases lying between them. The germline gives CDR1 GTSNPN, CDR2 SVGIG (reference sequence).

The V gene is TRBV19, the J gene TRBJ2-3; tentative D call: TRBD2 (5 bases). The ends were cut back, 6 bases at V and 0 bases at J, with 25 bases in the middle. This CDR3 region has 19 residues. Per the germline V gene, CDR1 is LNHDA and CDR2 is SQIVND (reference sequence). CDR3 loop: CASRPTPYPSRTSTDTQYF. The DNA for the CDR3 is TGTGCCAGTAGACCCACCCCTTACCCTAGCAGGACTAGCACAGATACGCAGTATTTT.

V is TRBV9 and J is TRBJ2-7; D might be TRBD1 (6 bases). V shed 0 bases and J shed 0 bases, with 10 bases lying between them. Germline-derived CDR1 and CDR2 are SGDLS and YYNGEE. The length of the CDR3 is 15 residues. The CDR3 DNA is TGTGCCAGCAGCGTAGGTGGGACATTCTCCTACGAGCAGTACTTC. This sequence encodes CASSVGGTFSYEQYF.

This rearrangement joins TRBV15 to TRBJ1-3, with 7 bases identical to TRBD1. CDR3 length equals 15 residues. Germline values: CDR1 LNHNV, CDR2 YYDKDF (reference sequence). V lost 5 bases, J lost 0 bases, and 4 bases stayed unmatched. CDR3 sequence (DNA): TGTGCCACCAGCCCTCGACAGGGCTCTGGAAACACCATATATTTT. It translates to CATSPRQGSGNTIYF.

J is TRBJ1-2 and V is TRBV4-1, with D unclear. Looked up from germline, CDR1 is MGHRA and CDR2 is YSYEKL. The V end was cut by 0 bases, the J end by 7 bases, with 27 bases between. The CDR3 has 19 residues. The CDR3 DNA sequence: TGCGCCAGCAGCCAAGACCCCCAAAGAGACACAGTCGTCGTTGGTGGCTACACCTTC. As protein: CASSQDPQRDTVVVGGYTF.

This clone came up a few times. The chain joins TRBV5-1 to TRBJ1-3; 7 positions match TRBD1. The V gene's germline CDR1 is SGHRS and CDR2 YFSETQ. J gave up 4 bases and V 5 bases, and 9 bases lay outside the gene matches. The CDR3 length is 15 residues. CDR3 residues: CASSREGGLGNTIYF. Here the CDR3 DNA reads TGCGCCAGCAGTCGTGAAGGGGGCCTAGGAAACACCATATATTTT. Using reference TRBV5-1 and TRBJ1-3 for the parts outside the CDR3, the full variable domain is KAGVTQTPRYLIKTRGQQVTLSCSPISGHRSVSWYQQTPGQGLQFLFEYFSETQRNKGNFPGRFSGRQFSNSRSEMNVSTLELGDSALYLCASSREGGLGNTIYFGEGSWLTVV.

On this clone: Relative to the germline gene, one junction end is altered; a read error may explain this. The chain joins TRBV7-6 to TRBJ2-1; TRBD1 aligns across 8 bases. The CDR3 has 13 amino acids. Germline CDR1 reads SGHVS; CDR2 reads FNYEAQ. The DNA of the CDR3 is TGTGCCAGCAGCCCCCGCCTGGGACAGGACCTCCTCTTC. Its protein is CASSPRLGQDLLF.

This chain connects TRBV13 to TRBJ2-5; D perhaps matches TRBD2 (6 bases). The V end was cut by 5 bases, the J end by 4 bases, with 17 bases between. The CDR3 has 15 residues. Germline-derived CDR1 and CDR2 are PRHDT and FYEKMQ (reference sequence). The CDR3, as DNA: TGTGCCAGCAGCGGTCCGGGGGAGGATATAGAGACCCAGTACTTC. Residues: CASSGPGEDIETQYF. Complete variable domain (other parts from reference TRBV13 and TRBJ2-5): AAGVIQSPRHLIKEKRETATLKCYPIPRHDTVYWYQQGPGQDPQFLISFYEKMQSDKGSIPDRFSAQQFSDYHSELNMSSLELGDSALYFCASSGPGEDIETQYFGPGTRLLVL.

The V and J genes are TRBV11-3 and TRBJ2-5; a weak D match, TRBD1 (5 bases). The V and J ends lost 1 base and 4 bases respectively, with 10 bases between them. The germline CDR1 and CDR2 sequences are SGHNT and YENEEA. The CDR3 has 14 residues. The CDR3 here is CASSLGPRAETQYF. For the CDR3, the DNA is TGTGCCAGCAGCTTAGGTCCCAGGGCAGAGACCCAGTACTTC.

This chain uses TRBV5-1 with TRBJ2-4, with 9 positions matching TRBD1. This CDR3 contains 16 residues. Unmatched junction bases numbered 8, after V lost 3 bases and J lost 4 bases. Germline CDR1 reads SGHRS; CDR2 reads YFSETQ. DNA of the CDR3: TGCGCCAGCAGCTCCACCAGGACAGGGGCAAAAAACATTCAGTACTTC. It specifies CASSSTRTGAKNIQYF.

The chain links TRBV18 to TRBJ2-7; 8 bases agree with TRBD1. CDR3 length equals 16 residues. After removal of 3 bases from V and 1 base from J, the junction contained 8 bases not matched to a gene. Germline CDR1 KGHSH, CDR2 LQKENI. The CDR3 DNA reads as TGTGCCAGCTCACCGTCGACAGGGGAGATTTCCTACGAGCAGTACTTC. This translates into CASSPSTGEISYEQYF.

The chain joins TRBV4-1 to TRBJ1-1; TRBD1 matches at 7 bases. Trimming removed 1 base from V and 0 bases from J; junction bases left unmatched: 2. This CDR3 spans 15 amino acids. Germline lookup yields CDR1 MGHRA and CDR2 YSYEKL. CDR3 bases: TGCGCCAGCAGCCAAGGGGACAGCATGAACACTGAAGCTTTCTTT. This codes for CASSQGDSMNTEAFF.